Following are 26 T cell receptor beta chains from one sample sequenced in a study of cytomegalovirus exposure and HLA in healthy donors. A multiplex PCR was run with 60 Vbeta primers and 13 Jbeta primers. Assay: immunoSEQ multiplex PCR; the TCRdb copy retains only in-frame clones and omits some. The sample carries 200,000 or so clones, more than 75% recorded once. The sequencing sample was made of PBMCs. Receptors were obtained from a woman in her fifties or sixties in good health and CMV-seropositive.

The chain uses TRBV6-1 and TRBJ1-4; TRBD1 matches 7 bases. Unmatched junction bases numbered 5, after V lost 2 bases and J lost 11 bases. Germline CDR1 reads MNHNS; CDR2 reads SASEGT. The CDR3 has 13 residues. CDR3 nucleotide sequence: TGTGCCAGCAGTGAATTGCAGGGGGAGAAACTGTTTTTT. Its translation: CASSELQGEKLFF.

The CDR3 sequence: CASAPDSFIAEAFF. DNA of the CDR3: TGTGCCAGCGCCCCGGACAGCTTTATCGCTGAAGCTTTCTTT. V usage is TRBV7-2 and J usage is TRBJ1-1; D is perhaps TRBD1 (6 bases). V shed 8 bases and J shed 6 bases, with 19 bases lying between them. The germline V gene encodes CDR1 SGHTA and CDR2 FQGNSA. This CDR3 is 14 amino acids long.

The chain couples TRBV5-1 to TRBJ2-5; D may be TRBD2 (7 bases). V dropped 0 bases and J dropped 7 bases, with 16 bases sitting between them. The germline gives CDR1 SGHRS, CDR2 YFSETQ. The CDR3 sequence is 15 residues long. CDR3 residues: CASSLEGGELGTQYF. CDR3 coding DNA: TGCGCCAGCAGCTTGGAAGGGGGGGAGCTCGGGACCCAGTACTTC.

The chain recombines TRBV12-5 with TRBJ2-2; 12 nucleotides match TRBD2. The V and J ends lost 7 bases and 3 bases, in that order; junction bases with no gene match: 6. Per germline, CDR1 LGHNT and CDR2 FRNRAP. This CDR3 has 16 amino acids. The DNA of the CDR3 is TGTGCTAGTGCCTCCCGACTAGCGGGAGACACCGGGGAGCTGTTTTTT. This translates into CASASRLAGDTGELFF.

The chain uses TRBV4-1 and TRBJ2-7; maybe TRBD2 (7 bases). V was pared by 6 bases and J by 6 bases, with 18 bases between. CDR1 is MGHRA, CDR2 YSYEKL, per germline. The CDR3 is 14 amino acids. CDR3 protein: CASSPPYREGEQYF. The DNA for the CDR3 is TGCGCCAGCAGTCCTCCCTACAGGGAGGGCGAGCAGTACTTC.

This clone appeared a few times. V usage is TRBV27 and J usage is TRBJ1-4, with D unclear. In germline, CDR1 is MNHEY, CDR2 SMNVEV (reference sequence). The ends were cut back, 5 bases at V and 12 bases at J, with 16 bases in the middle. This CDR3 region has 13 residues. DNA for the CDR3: TGTGCCAGCAGTCCCCTCGTCCCTCAGGAACTGTTTTTT. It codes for CASSPLVPQELFF.

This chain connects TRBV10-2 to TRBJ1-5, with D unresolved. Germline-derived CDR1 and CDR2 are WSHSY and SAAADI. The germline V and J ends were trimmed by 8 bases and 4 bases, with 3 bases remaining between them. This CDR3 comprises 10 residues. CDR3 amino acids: CASLNQPQHF. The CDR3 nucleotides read TGCGCCAGCCTGAATCAGCCCCAGCATTTT.

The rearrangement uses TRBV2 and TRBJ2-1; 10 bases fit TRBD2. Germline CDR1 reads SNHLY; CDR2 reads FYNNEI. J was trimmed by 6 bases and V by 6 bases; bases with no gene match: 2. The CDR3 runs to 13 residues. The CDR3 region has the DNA TGTGCCAGCAGACGGACTAGCGGCAATGAGCAGTTCTTC. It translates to CASRRTSGNEQFF.

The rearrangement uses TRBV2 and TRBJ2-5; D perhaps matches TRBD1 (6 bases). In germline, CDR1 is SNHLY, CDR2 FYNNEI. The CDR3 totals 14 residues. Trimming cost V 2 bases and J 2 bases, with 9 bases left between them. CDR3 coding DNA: TGTGCCAGCAGTGAATGGACAGATCAAGAGACCCAGTACTTC. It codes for CASSEWTDQETQYF. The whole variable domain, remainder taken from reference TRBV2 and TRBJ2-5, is EPEVTQTPSHQVTQMGQEVILRCVPISNHLYFYWYRQILGQKVEFLVSFYNNEISEKSEIFDDQFSVERPDGSNFTLKIRSTKLEDSAMYFCASSEWTDQETQYFGPGTRLLVL.

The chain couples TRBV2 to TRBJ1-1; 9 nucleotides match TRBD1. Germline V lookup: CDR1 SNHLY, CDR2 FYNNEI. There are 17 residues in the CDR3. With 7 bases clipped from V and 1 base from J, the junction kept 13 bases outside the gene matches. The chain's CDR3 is CASMAPTTGGRNTEAFF. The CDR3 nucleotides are TGTGCCAGCATGGCCCCCACAACAGGGGGCCGGAACACTGAAGCTTTCTTT.

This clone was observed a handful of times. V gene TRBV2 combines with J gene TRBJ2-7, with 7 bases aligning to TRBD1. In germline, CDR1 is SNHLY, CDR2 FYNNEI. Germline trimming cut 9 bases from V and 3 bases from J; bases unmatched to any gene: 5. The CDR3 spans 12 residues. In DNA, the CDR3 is TGTGCCAGACTAAGACAGGGCTACGAGCAGTACTTC. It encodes CARLRQGYEQYF.

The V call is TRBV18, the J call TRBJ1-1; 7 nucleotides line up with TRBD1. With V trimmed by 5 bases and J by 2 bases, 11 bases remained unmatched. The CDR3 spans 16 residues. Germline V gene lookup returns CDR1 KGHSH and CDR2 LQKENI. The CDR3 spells CASSTQGLQPNTEAFF. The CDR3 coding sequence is TGTGCCAGCTCAACACAGGGGCTTCAACCCAACACTGAAGCTTTCTTT.

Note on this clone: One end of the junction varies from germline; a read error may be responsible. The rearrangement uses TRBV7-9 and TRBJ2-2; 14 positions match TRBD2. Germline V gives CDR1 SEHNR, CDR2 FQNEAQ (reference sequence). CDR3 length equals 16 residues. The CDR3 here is CSSSPGTSGGTGELFF. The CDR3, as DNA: TGTTCCAGCAGCCCGGGGACTAGCGGGGGAACCGGGGAGCTGTTTTTT.

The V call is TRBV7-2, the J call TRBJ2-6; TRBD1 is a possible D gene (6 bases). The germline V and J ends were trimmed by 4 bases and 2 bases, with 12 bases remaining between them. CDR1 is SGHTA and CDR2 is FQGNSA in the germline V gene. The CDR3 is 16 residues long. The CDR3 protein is CASSSPQGAGANVLTF. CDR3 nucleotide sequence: TGTGCCAGCAGCTCGCCACAGGGAGCTGGGGCCAACGTCCTGACTTTC.

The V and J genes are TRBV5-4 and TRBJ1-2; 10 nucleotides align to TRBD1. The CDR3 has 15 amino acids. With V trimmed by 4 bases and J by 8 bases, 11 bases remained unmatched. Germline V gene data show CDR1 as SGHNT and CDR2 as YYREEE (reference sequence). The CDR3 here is CASSPPGQGTGGYTF. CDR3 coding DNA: TGTGCCAGCAGCCCCCCGGGACAGGGGACGGGAGGCTACACCTTC.

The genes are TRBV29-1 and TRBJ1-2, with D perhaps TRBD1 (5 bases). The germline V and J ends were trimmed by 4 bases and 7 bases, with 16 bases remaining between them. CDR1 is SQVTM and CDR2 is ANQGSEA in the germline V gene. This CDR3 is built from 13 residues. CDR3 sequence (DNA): TGCAGCGTTGGTGTCAGGGTCGAGTCTGGCTACACCTTC. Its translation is CSVGVRVESGYTF.

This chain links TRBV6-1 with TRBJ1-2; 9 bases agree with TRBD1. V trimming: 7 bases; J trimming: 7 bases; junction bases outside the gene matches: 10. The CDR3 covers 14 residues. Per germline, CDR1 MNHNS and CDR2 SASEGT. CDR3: CASTPGQGKIGYTF. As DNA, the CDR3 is TGTGCCAGCACCCCAGGACAGGGGAAAATTGGCTACACCTTC.

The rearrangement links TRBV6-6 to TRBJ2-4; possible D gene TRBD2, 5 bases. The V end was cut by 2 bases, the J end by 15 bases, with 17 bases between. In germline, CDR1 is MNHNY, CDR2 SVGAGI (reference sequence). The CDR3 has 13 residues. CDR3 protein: CASSYTVASSPYF. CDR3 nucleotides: TGTGCCAGCAGTTACACTGTAGCGTCTTCGCCGTACTTC.

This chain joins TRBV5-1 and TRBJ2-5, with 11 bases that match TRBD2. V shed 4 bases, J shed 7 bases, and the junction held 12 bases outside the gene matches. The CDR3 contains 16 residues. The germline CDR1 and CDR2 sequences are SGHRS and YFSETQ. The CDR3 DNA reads TGCGCCAGCAGCCCCCAAGGACTAGCGGGCGGAGGGACCCAGTACTTC. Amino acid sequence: CASSPQGLAGGGTQYF.

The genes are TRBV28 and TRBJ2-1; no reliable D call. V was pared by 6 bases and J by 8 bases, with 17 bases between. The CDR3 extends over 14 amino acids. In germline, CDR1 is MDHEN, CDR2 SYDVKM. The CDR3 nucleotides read TGTGCCAGCAGGTCTGCATCGAGTTTCGATGAGCAGTTCTTC. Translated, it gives CASRSASSFDEQFF.

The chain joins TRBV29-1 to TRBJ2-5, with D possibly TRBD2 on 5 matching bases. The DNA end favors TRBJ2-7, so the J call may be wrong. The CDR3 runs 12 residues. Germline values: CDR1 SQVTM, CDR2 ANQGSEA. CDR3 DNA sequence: TGCAGCGTTGCAACTAGCTCCTACGAGCAGTACTTC. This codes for CSVATSSYEQYF.

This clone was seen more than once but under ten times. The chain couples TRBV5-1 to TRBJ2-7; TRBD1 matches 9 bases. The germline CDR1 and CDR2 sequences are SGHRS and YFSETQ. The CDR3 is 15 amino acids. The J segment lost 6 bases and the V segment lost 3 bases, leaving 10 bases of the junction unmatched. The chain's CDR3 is CASSSLPGQGGEQYF. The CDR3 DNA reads TGCGCCAGCAGCTCGCTCCCGGGACAGGGTGGCGAGCAGTACTTC. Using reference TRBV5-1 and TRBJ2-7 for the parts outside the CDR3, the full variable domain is KAGVTQTPRYLIKTRGQQVTLSCSPISGHRSVSWYQQTPGQGLQFLFEYFSETQRNKGNFPGRFSGRQFSNSRSEMNVSTLELGDSALYLCASSSLPGQGGEQYFGPGTRLTVT.

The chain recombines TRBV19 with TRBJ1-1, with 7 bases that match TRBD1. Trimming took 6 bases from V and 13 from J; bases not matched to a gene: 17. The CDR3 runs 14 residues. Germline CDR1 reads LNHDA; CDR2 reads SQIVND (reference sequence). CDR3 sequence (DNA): TGTGCCAGTAGGGACAGGTCCTCGATCTTGGGGTATTTCTTT. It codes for CASRDRSSILGYFF.

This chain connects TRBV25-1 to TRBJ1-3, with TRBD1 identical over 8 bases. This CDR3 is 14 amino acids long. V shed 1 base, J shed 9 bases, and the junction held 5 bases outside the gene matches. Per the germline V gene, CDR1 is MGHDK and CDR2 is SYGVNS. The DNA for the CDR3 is TGTGCCAGCAGTGAATGGACAGGGAGAGCCACCATATATTTT. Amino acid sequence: CASSEWTGRATIYF.

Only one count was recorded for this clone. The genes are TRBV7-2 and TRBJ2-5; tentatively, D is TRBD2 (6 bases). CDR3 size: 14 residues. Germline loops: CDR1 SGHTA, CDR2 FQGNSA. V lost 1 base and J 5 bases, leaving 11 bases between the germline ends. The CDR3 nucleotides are TGTGCCAGCAGCTTAGATCGGGGGTGGGAGACCCAGTACTTC. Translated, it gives CASSLDRGWETQYF.

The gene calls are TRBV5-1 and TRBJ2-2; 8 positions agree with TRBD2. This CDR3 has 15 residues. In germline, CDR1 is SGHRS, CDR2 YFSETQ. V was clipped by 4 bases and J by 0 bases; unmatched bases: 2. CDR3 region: CASSRGLANTGELFF. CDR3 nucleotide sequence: TGCGCCAGCAGCCGGGGACTAGCGAACACCGGGGAGCTGTTTTTT.